This T cell receptor (beta chain) was sequenced for a study of glioma-infiltrating T cells. This clonotype was seen a handful of times. One end of the junction is discordant with germline, which a read error may explain. The iRepertoire nested amplicon-rescue multiplex PCR amplified TCR alpha and beta CDR3s from RNA. TCRdb passed the multiplex PCR reads through MiXCR, listing each CDR3 protein once. The data show approximately 140,000 distinct CDR3 sequences, with around 25% seen just once and 27% held by the top ten. This CDR3 contains 15 residues. Germline CDR1 reads SNHLY; CDR2 reads FYNNEI. Sequencing was done on a sample of glioma tissue, nonneoplastic brain tissue, or PBMCs (not recorded which). This chain connects TRBV2 to TRBJ1-2; D call uncertain. The source is a human donor with low-grade glioma or glioblastoma, undergoing nonglioma brain surgery, or in good health (not recorded which). Here the CDR3 DNA reads TGTGCCAGCAGTGAAGCGCTTACCCAGCGCTATAGCTATACCTTC. This translates into CASSEALTQRYSYTF.